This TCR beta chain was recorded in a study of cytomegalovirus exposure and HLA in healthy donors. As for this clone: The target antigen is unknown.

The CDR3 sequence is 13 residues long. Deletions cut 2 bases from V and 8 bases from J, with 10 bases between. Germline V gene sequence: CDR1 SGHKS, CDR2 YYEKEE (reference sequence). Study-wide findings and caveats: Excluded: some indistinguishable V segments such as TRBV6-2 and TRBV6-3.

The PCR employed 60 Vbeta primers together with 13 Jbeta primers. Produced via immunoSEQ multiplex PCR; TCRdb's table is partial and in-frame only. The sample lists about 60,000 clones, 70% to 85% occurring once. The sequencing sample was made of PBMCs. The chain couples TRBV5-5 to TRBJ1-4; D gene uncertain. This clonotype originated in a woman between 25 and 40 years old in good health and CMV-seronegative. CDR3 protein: CASSFTLREKLFF. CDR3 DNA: TGTGCCAGCAGCTTTACCCTCAGGGAAAAACTGTTTTTT.